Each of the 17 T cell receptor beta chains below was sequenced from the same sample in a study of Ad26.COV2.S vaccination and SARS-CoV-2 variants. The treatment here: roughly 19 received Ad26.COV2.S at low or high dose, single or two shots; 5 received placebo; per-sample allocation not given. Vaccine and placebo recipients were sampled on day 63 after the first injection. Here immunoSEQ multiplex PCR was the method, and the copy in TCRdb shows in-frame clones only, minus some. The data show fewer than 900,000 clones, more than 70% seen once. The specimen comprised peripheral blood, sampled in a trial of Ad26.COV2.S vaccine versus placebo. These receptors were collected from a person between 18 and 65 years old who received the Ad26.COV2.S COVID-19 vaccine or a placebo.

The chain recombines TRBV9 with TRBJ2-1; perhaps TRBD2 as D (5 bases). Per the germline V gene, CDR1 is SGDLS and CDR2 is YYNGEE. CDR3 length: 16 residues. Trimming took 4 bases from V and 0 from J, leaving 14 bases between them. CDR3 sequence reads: CASSPRTEGSYNEQFF. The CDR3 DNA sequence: TGTGCCAGCAGCCCCAGGACTGAAGGCTCCTACAATGAGCAGTTCTTC.

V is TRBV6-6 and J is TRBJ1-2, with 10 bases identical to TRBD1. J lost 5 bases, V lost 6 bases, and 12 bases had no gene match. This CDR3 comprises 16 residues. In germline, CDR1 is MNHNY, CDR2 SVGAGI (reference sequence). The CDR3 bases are TGTGCCAGCAGCGGGACAGGGGACCCTTTCGGGTATGGCTACACCTTC. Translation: CASSGTGDPFGYGYTF.

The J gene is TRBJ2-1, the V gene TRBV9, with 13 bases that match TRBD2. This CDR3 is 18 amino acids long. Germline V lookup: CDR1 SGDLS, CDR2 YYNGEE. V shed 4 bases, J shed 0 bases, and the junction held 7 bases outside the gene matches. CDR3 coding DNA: TGTGCCAGCAGCCAAGGGACTAGCGGGACGAGCTCCTACAATGAGCAGTTCTTC. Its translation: CASSQGTSGTSSYNEQFF.

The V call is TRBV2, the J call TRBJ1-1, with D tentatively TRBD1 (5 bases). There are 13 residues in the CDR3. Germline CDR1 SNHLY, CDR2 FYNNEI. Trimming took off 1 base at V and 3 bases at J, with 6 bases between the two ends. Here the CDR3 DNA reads TGTGCCAGCAGTGAAGTGGGGGACACTGAAGCTTTCTTT. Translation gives CASSEVGDTEAFF. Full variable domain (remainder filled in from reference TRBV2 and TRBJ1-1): EPEVTQTPSHQVTQMGQEVILRCVPISNHLYFYWYRQILGQKVEFLVSFYNNEISEKSEIFDDQFSVERPDGSNFTLKIRSTKLEDSAMYFCASSEVGDTEAFFGQGTRLTVV.

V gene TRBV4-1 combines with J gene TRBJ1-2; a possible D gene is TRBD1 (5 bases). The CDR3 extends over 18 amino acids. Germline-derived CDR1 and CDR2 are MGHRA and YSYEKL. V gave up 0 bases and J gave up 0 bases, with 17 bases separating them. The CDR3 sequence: CASSQDRAGPASNYGYTF. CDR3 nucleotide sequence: TGCGCCAGCAGCCAAGATAGGGCAGGGCCCGCATCTAACTATGGCTACACCTTC.

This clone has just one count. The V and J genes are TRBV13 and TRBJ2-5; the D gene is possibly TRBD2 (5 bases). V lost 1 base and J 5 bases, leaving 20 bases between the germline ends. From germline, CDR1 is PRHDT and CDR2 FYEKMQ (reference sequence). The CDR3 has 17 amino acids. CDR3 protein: CASSLALVSSLEETQYF. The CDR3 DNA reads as TGTGCCAGCAGCTTAGCCTTGGTTTCTAGCCTAGAGGAGACCCAGTACTTC.

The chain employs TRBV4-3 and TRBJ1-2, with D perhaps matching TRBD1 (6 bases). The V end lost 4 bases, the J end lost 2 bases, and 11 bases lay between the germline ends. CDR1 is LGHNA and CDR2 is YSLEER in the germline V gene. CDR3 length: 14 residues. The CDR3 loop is CASSRYRDNYGYTF. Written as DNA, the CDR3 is TGCGCCAGCAGCCGTTACAGGGACAACTATGGCTACACCTTC.

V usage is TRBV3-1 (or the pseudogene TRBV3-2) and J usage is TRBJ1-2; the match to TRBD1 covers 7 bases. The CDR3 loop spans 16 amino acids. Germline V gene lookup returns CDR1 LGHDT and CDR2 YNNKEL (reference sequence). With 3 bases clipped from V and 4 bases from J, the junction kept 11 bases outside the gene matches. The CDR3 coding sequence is TGTGCCAGCAGCCATACCCTCGGGGACAGACTCTATGGCTACACCTTC. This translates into CASSHTLGDRLYGYTF.

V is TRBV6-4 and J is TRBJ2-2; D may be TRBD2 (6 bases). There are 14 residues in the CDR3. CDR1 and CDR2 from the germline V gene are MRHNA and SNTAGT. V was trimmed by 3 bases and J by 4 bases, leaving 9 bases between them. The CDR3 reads CASSELASTGELFF. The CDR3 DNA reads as TGTGCCAGCAGTGAACTAGCTAGCACCGGGGAGCTGTTTTTT.

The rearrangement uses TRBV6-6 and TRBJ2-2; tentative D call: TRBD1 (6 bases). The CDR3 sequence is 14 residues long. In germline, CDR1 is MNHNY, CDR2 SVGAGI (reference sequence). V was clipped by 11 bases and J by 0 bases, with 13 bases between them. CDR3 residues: CAFRGPANTGELFF. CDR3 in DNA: TGTGCCTTCAGGGGTCCCGCGAACACCGGGGAGCTGTTTTTT.

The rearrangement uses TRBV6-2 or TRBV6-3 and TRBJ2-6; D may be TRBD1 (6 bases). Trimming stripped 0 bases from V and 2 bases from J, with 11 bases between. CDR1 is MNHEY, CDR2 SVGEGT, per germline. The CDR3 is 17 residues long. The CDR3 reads CASSYSGGLTGANVLTF. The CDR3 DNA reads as TGTGCCAGCAGTTACTCTGGGGGCTTGACTGGGGCCAACGTCCTGACTTTC.

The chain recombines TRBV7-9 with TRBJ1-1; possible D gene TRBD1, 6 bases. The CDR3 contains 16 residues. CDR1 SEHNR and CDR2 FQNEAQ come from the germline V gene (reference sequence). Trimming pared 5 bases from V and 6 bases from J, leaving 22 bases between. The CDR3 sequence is CASSPTTGPEIPEAFF. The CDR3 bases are TGTGCCAGCAGCCCCACGACAGGCCCGGAAATTCCTGAAGCTTTCTTT.

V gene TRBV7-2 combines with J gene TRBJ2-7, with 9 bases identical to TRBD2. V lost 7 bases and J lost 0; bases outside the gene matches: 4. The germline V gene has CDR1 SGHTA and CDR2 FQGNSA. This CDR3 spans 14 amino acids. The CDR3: CASTPSGASYEQYF. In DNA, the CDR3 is TGTGCCAGCACCCCTAGCGGGGCCTCCTACGAGCAGTACTTC.

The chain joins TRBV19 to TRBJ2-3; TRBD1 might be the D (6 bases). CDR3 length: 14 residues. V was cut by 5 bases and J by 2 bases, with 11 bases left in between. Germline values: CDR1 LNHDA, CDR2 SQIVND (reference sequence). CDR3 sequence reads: CASSWTENTDTQYF. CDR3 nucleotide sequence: TGTGCCAGTAGTTGGACAGAAAACACAGATACGCAGTATTTT.

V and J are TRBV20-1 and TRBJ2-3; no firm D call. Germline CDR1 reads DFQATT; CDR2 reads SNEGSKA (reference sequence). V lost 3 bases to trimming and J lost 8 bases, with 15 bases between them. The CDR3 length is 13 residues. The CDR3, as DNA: TGCAGTGCTAGTCCCGACTCCCAAGCTACGCAGTATTTT. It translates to CSASPDSQATQYF.

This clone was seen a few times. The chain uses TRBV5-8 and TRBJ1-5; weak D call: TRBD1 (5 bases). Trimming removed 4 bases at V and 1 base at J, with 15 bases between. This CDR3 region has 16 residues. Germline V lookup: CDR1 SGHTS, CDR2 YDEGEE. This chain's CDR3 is CASSPLAGGSNQPQHF. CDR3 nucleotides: TGTGCCAGCAGCCCCCTCGCTGGGGGAAGCAATCAGCCCCAGCATTTT. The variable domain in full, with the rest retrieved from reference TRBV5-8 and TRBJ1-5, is EAGVTQSPTHLIKTRGQQATLRCSPISGHTSVYWYQQALGLGLQFLLWYDEGEERNRGNFPPRFSGRQFPNYSSELNVNALELEDSALYLCASSPLAGGSNQPQHFGDGTRLSIL.

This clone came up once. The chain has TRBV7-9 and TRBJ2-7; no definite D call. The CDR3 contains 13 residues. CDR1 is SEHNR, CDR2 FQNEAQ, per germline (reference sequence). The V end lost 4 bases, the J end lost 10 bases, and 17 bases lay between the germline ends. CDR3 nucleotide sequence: TGTGCCAGCAGCTCCAGCCAAAATCGCCCCCAGTACTTC. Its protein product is CASSSSQNRPQYF.